In this sample, the clone carrying this T cell receptor beta chain turned up many times. Its antigen remains unknown. V was clipped by 5 bases and J by 2 bases, with 12 bases between them. In germline, CDR1 is MDHEN, CDR2 SYDVKM. The CDR3 covers 14 residues. The source of the sample is a study of breast tumors, draining lymph nodes, adjacent tissues. General study findings and limits: Tumor repertoires ranked between lymph nodes and nontumor tissue in diversity, with V and J gene preferences.

Samples came from axillary lymph nodes draining the breast cancer. TCRdb fed the multiplex PCR reads into MiXCR, producing one record per CDR3 protein. The data contain 200,000 to 250,000 distinct CDR3 sequences, about 30% of them singletons. The receptor's source is a female donor with breast cancer. Some clones in this sample may be carry-over from other donors' samples. The V call is TRBV28, the J call TRBJ2-5; D remains ambiguous. The sequencing input was axillary lymph node tissue. The CDR3 nucleotides are TGTGCCAGCAGTCGTTTAGAGATTCAAGAGACCCAGTACTTC. Translating gives CASSRLEIQETQYF.